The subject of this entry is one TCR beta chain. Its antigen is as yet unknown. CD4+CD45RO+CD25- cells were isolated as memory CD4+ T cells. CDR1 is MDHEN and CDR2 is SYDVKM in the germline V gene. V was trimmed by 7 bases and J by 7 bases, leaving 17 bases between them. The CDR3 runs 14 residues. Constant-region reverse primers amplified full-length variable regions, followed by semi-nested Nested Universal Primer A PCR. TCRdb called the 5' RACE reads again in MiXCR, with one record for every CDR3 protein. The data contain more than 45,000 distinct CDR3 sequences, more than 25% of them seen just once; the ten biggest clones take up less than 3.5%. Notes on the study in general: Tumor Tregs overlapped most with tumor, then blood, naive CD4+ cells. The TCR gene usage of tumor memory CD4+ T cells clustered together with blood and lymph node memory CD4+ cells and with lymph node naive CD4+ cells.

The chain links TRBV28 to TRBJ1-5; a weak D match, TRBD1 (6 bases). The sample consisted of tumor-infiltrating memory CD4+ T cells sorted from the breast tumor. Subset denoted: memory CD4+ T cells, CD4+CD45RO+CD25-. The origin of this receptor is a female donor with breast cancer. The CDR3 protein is CASMSGGGMQPQHF. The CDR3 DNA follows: TGTGCCAGCATGAGTGGGGGCGGGATGCAGCCCCAGCATTTT.